These 12 T cell receptor beta chains share one sample of origin, sequenced in a study of vaccination and CD4 T cells after COVID-19. Treatment meaning: approximately 10-day PBMC culture with coronavirus spike peptide pools or control peptides (ViraFEST assay). Their antigens are not known. The Oncomine TCR Beta short-read assay generated sequence data from the DNA of cultured CD4+ T cells. MiXCR was run by TCRdb on the PCR reads, yielding one entry per CDR3 protein. The sample contains 15,000 to 20,000 distinct CDR3 sequences, roughly 56% of which appear only once. Sequenced input: CD4+ T cells from blood, cultured in vitro. The source is a human donor who had recovered from COVID-19.

The chain is built from TRBV5-1 and TRBJ2-5, with TRBD2 matching 13 bases. This CDR3 comprises 16 residues. With 0 bases clipped from V and 3 bases from J, the junction kept 2 bases outside the gene matches. Per germline, CDR1 SGHRS and CDR2 YFSETQ. CDR3 coding DNA: TGCGCCAGCAGCTTGGCACTAGCGGGAGGGGAAGAGACCCAGTACTTC. It encodes CASSLALAGGEETQYF.

A few counts support this clonotype. The rearrangement joins TRBV20-1 to TRBJ2-3; D tentatively reads TRBD1 or TRBD2 (6 bases each). Trimming took 4 bases from V and 3 from J, leaving 8 bases between them. This CDR3 has 12 residues. Germline loops: CDR1 DFQATT, CDR2 SNEGSKA (reference sequence). As DNA, the CDR3 is TGCAGTGCTAAGGGGGGAACAGATACGCAGTATTTT. Translating it yields CSAKGGTDTQYF.

The gene calls are TRBV20-1 and TRBJ2-3; D is unclear. Trimming pared 4 bases from V and 4 bases from J, leaving 15 bases between. Germline-derived CDR1 and CDR2 are DFQATT and SNEGSKA (reference sequence). There are 14 residues in the CDR3. Written as DNA, the CDR3 is TGCAGTGCTAAGGACGCAGTCGTCGCAGATACGCAGTATTTT. Encoded protein: CSAKDAVVADTQYF.

The gene calls are TRBV11-3 and TRBJ1-4; possible D gene TRBD1, 5 bases. Trimming removed 6 bases at V and 3 bases at J, with 11 bases between. In germline, CDR1 is SGHNT, CDR2 YENEEA. The CDR3 consists of 14 residues. The DNA of the CDR3 is TGTGCCAGCAGACAGACAGCCTCTAATGAAAAACTGTTTTTT. Residues: CASRQTASNEKLFF.

This clonotype was counted between two and nine times. J is TRBJ2-7 and V is TRBV5-1, with 8 positions matching TRBD1. V trimming: 3 bases; J trimming: 0 bases; junction bases outside the gene matches: 8. The CDR3 has 16 amino acids. Germline V gives CDR1 SGHRS, CDR2 YFSETQ. The CDR3 sequence is CASSSPGQASSYEQYF. CDR3 in DNA: TGCGCCAGCAGCTCCCCGGGACAGGCGAGCTCCTACGAGCAGTACTTC.

The gene calls are TRBV11-2 and TRBJ2-5; 7 bases align to TRBD1. The CDR3 is made up of 14 amino acids. CDR1 is SGHAT, CDR2 FQNNGV, per germline. Trimming at V came to 5 bases and at J to 4 bases, leaving 7 bases not matched to a gene. The DNA for the CDR3 is TGTGCCAGCAGCCCGAACAGGGGAACAGAGACCCAGTACTTC. It encodes CASSPNRGTETQYF.

The DNA for the CDR3 is TGTGCCAGTAGACGGACAGGAGAATTCTATGGCTACACCTTC. This translates into CASRRTGEFYGYTF. V and J are TRBV19 and TRBJ1-2; 7 bases fit TRBD1. J lost 4 bases, V lost 6 bases, and 8 bases had no gene match. The CDR3 runs 14 residues. CDR1 is LNHDA and CDR2 is SQIVND in the germline V gene (reference sequence).

The CDR3 region is CASSLLQMGFGYTF. In DNA, the CDR3 is TGTGCCAGCAGCTTACTTCAGATGGGGTTTGGCTACACCTTC. J is TRBJ1-2 and V is TRBV7-2; D call uncertain. Germline V gene lookup returns CDR1 SGHTA and CDR2 FQGNSA. The germline V and J ends were trimmed by 2 bases and 7 bases, with 14 bases remaining between them. CDR3 length: 14 amino acids.

The J gene is TRBJ1-5, the V gene TRBV11-2; D call uncertain. CDR1 and CDR2 (germline): SGHAT, FQNNGV. This CDR3 has 13 amino acids. Trimming stripped 5 bases from V and 6 bases from J, with 11 bases between. The chain's CDR3 is CASSQDQGQPQHF. The DNA of the CDR3 is TGTGCCAGCAGCCAAGATCAAGGTCAGCCCCAGCATTTT.

CDR3 DNA sequence: TGTGCCAGCAGCTTCGACAGGGGGGGGCAGTACTTC. It codes for CASSFDRGGQYF. The chain recombines TRBV11-2 with TRBJ2-7; 9 nucleotides align to TRBD1. CDR1 is SGHAT, CDR2 FQNNGV, per germline. CDR3 length: 12 amino acids. V was clipped by 3 bases and J by 9 bases; unmatched bases: 3.

This clonotype was detected only once. The rearrangement uses TRBV11-2 and TRBJ2-1; TRBD1 might be the D (6 bases). This CDR3 spans 12 amino acids. V was clipped by 5 bases and J by 11 bases, with 13 bases between them. The germline CDR1 and CDR2 sequences are SGHAT and FQNNGV. CDR3 DNA: TGTGCCAGCAGCATACAGGGAATTCAGCAGTTCTTC. Translated, it gives CASSIQGIQQFF. Combining the CDR3 with reference TRBV11-2 and TRBJ2-1 gives the whole variable domain EAGVAQSPRYKIIEKRQSVAFWCNPISGHATLYWYQQILGQGPKLLIQFQNNGVVDDSQLPKDRFSAERLKGVDSTLKIQPAKLEDSAVYLCASSIQGIQQFFGPGTRLTVL.

The chain has TRBV10-3 and TRBJ1-3; TRBD1 aligns across 10 bases. Germline values: CDR1 ENHRY, CDR2 SYGVKD. The CDR3 is 15 residues long. V gave up 5 bases and J gave up 2 bases; unmatched junction bases: 3. The CDR3 loop is CAISPGQGPGNTIYF. The CDR3, as DNA: TGTGCCATCAGTCCGGGACAGGGGCCTGGAAACACCATATATTTT.